Detailed here is one TCR beta chain. Its cognate antigen has yet to be identified. Base qualities are missing; no much larger clone stands one base away. Cut back by 8 bases and 0 bases, the V and J ends lie 16 bases apart. The germline V gene specifies MNHEY as CDR1 and SVGEGT as CDR2. Measured from the cysteine to the phenylalanine, the CDR3 is 15 residues long. CDR3 DNA is the only sequence kept; it has 45 bases, read in frame from the first base. Receptor libraries were prepared by PCR. TCR sequencing of DNA from cultured CD4+ T cells used the Oncomine TCR Beta short-read assay at the Johns Hopkins FTIC core. The QIAamp micro DNA kit was used to extract genomic DNA from the cultured CD4+ T cells. Oncomine TCR Beta libraries from cultured CD4+ T cells were pooled with unique dual indexes and sequenced on an Illumina iSeq 100. The source study handled its data this way. Non-productive sequences were filtered out, and CDR3s that did not start with C, did not end with F or W, or were shorter than 7 amino acids were discarded. The MANAFEST web application identified antigen-specific clonotypes by comparing peptide-stimulated wells against reference wells and other culture wells. An FDR below 0.05, an odds ratio above 5, and a productive frequency above 0.1% in at least two of three replicate wells were required for clones to be considered positive. A clonotype counted as cross-reactive if it showed significant expansion both in the SARS-CoV-2 spike wells and in at least one common cold coronavirus spike condition. CDR3 homology was assessed with Levenshtein distances (stringdist) and unrooted phylogenetic trees (ape) in R version 3.6.1. TCRdb reworked the public reads: Q25 trimming with fastp, MiXCR clone assembly, productive beta chains retained. Each entry is one CDR3 protein sequence, shown with its most common DNA and genes. TCRdb's processing, not the authors' own work, is the source of the V and J calls. The sample profile shows 9,900 or so distinct CDR3 sequences; around two fifths of them were found once. 12% of the sample is taken by the ten largest.

This record comes from a study of vaccination and CD4 T cells after COVID-19 (dated by TCRdb to between 2021 and 2024). A note on the overall study: In the convalescent cohort there were six males and four females, among whom were two Hispanic individuals, seven Caucasians, two Asians and one multiracial person. Two doses of either the Pfizer-BioNTech BNT162b2 vaccine (n=8) or the Moderna mRNA-1273 vaccine (n=2) were administered to participants. As controls, cultures received a CEFX viral epitope pool (the positive control), an HIV-1 Nef peptide pool (the negative control), or no peptide at all. The cultures were stimulated with overlapping spike peptide pools from SARS-CoV-2 and from the common cold coronaviruses HCoV-NL63, HCoV-OC43 and HCoV-229E. Post-COVID blood samples were collected from convalescent patients a median of around 100 days after diagnosis, with a range of roughly 30 to 161 days. The time from the second vaccine dose to post-vaccine blood sampling had a median of roughly 70 days and ranged from about 12 to 250 days. In 10 COVID-19 convalescent patients and a few infection-naive healthy vaccine recipients, the spike-specific CD4+ TCR repertoire before mRNA vaccination was compared with the repertoire after mRNA vaccination. Memory CD4+ T cell crossreactivity between SARS-CoV-2 and common cold coronavirus spike proteins was assessed at the TCR clonotype level in an earlier paper using these donors.

Read against the paper, the sample's treatment or condition label means: approximately 10-day PBMC culture with coronavirus spike peptide pools or control peptides (ViraFEST assay). CD4+ T cells from unexposed donors were collected before the COVID-19 pandemic (2011-2018). To expand antigen-specific T cells with peptide pools and then pick out the expanded clonotypes through TCR sequencing, the study relied on the ViraFEST assay. Each well held approximately 2 million PBMCs cultured in IMDM containing approximately 5% human AB serum and approximately 9.1 IU/ml IL-2, with roughly 10 ug/ml peptide pools added. On days 3 and 7, half of the culture medium was replaced with fresh IL-2-containing medium. Once the cells had been in culture for 10 days, the EasySep CD4+ T cell isolation kit was used to isolate CD4+ T cells by negative selection. As cell number allowed, CD4+ T cells from unexposed donors were tested for reactivity to SARS-CoV-2 S and N and to four common cold coronavirus spike pools. PBMCs were separated from whole blood using Ficoll-Paque Plus gradient centrifugation and then either used fresh or cryopreserved at -140C. Triplicate wells were generally used for each culture condition. The leukapheresis product used for the unexposed donors was purchased from a commercial source.

General conclusions and limits of the study: Relatively few convalescent patients were included in the study, and early timepoints after natural infection were not analyzed. In convalescent patients, nearly all vaccine-specific clones (304 of 307) were found to be mono-reactive for SARS-CoV-2 spike rather than cross-reactive with common cold coronaviruses. The median count of SARS-CoV-2-reactive clonotypes went up from about 23 after infection to a few dozen after vaccination, although the change was not significant. In convalescent patients, a median roughly 85% of post-vaccine SARS-CoV-2-reactive clones were detected only after vaccination, and vaccine-specific priming was suggested by this finding.

Source material: CD4+ T cells from blood, cultured in vitro. This clonotype was obtained from a human donor in good health. The V and J segments used are TRBV6-2 or TRBV6-3 and TRBJ1-1; no D gene can be assigned with confidence. The DNA sequence is as follows: TGTGCCAGCCGCCTCTTTGGCGCGGTGAACACTGAAGCTTTCTTT. Its protein product is CASRLFGAVNTEAFF.